This T cell receptor beta chain was sequenced in a study of shared clonotypes between healthy human individuals. Study in general: The donors, two women and a few men, were aged 18 to 49.

TCRdb's table, derived via immunoSEQ multiplex PCR, lists solely in-frame clones and lacks some. This repertoire shows 2 million to 2.5 million clones, around 95% found once; its top ten account for more than 0.1%. Germline lookup yields CDR1 SGHTA and CDR2 FQGNSA. CDR3 size: 16 residues. Trimming shortened V by 1 base and J by 0 bases, and 13 bases separated the two germline ends. The gene calls are TRBV7-2 and TRBJ2-7, with D perhaps TRBD1 (5 bases). The sample consisted of naive CD4+ T cells sorted from blood. Documented subset: CD45RA+ positively selected. The sequence derives from a man between 18 and 29 years old in good health. CDR3 region: CASSLGTSFASYEQYF. CDR3 bases: TGTGCCAGCAGCTTAGGGACATCATTCGCCTCCTACGAGCAGTACTTC.